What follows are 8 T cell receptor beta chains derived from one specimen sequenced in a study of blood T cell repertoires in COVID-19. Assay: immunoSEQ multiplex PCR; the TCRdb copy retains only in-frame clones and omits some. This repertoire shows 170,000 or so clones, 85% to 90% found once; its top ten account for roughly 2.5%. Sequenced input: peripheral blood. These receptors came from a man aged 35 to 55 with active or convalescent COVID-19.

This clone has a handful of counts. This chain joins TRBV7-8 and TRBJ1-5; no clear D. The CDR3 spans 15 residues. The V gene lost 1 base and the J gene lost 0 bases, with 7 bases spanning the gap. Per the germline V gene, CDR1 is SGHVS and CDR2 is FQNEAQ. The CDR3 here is CASSLGRISNQPQHF. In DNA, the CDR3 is TGTGCCAGCAGCTTAGGCAGAATTAGCAATCAGCCCCAGCATTTT.

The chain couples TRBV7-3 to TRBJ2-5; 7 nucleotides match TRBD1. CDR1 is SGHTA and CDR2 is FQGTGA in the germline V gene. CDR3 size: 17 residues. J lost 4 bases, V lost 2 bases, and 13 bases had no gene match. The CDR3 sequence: CASSLGLTGKWRETQYF. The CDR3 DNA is TGTGCCAGCAGCTTAGGGTTGACAGGGAAGTGGCGAGAGACCCAGTACTTC.

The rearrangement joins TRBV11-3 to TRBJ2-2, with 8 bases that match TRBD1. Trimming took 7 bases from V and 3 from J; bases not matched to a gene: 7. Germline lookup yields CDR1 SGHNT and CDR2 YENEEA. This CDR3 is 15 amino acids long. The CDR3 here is CASKHQGADTGELFF. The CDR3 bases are TGTGCCAGCAAACATCAGGGGGCCGACACCGGGGAGCTGTTTTTT.

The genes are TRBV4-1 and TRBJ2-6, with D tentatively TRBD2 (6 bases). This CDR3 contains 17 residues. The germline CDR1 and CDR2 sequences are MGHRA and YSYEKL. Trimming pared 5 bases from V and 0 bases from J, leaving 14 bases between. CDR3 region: CASSLVAVYSGANVLTF. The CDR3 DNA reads TGCGCCAGCAGCTTGGTAGCGGTGTACTCTGGGGCCAACGTCCTGACTTTC.

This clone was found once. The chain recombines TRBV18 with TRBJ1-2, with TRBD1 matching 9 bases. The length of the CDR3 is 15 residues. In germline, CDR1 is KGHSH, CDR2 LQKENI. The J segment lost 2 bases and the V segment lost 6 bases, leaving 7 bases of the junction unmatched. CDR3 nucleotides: TGTGCCAGCTCTCGTAATGGACAGGGGAACTATGGCTACACCTTC. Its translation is CASSRNGQGNYGYTF.

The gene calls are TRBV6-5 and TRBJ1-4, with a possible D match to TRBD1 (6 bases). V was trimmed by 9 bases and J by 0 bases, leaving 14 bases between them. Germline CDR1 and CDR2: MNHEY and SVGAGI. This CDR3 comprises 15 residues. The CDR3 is CASRQAVATNEKLFF. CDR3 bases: TGTGCCAGTCGACAGGCTGTTGCAACTAATGAAAAACTGTTTTTT.

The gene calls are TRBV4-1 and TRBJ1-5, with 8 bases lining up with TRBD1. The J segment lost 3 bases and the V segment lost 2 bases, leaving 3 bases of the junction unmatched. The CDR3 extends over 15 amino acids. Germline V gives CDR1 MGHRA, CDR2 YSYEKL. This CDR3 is CASSQSQGANQPQHF. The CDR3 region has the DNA TGCGCCAGCAGCCAATCTCAGGGGGCCAATCAGCCCCAGCATTTT.

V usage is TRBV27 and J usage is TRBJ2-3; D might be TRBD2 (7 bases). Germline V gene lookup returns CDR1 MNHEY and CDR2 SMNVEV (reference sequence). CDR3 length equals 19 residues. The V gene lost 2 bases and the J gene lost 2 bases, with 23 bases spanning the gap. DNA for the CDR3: TGTGCCAGCAGTTTAATCGGGCGAACACAGGGAGGGGACACAGATACGCAGTATTTT. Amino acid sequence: CASSLIGRTQGGDTDTQYF.